These T cell receptor beta chains were read from a single sample in a study. TCRdb re-called the 5' RACE reads with MiXCR, one entry per CDR3 protein. The sample lists approximately 60,000 distinct CDR3 sequences, under 25% occurring once. The source material was tumor-infiltrating Tregs sorted from the breast tumor. The receptors derive from a female donor with breast cancer. The CDR3 runs from the conserved cysteine through the conserved F or W. D genes are given only for firm matches. Only part of the rows carry a size: once, few, many, or a class if the clone is expanded.

V	D	size	J	DNA	CDR3
TRBV20-1	-	-	TRBJ1-2	TGCAGTGCTACTCCATTGACGACAGGTCTTAACTATGGCTACACCTTC	CSATPLTTGLNYGYTF
TRBV12-2	-	-	TRBJ2-1	TGTGCAAGTCGCTTAGCGTTCTCCGGGACTAGGCTAACCAATGAGCAGTTCTTC	CASRLAFSGTRLTNEQFF
TRBV7-2	-	many	TRBJ2-2	TGTGCCAGCAGCGGCCGACAGGGAGGCACCGGGGAGCTGTTTTTT	CASSGRQGGTGELFF
TRBV7-2	-	medium-sized	TRBJ1-2	TGTGCCAGCAGCTTAGGGGGCAACTATGGCTACACCTTC	CASSLGGNYGYTF
TRBV10-3	-	-	TRBJ2-1	TGTGCCATCAGGAGAACGGACAGTCCGAGCTCCTACAATGAGCAGTTCTTC	CAIRRTDSPSSYNEQFF
TRBV27	-	many	TRBJ1-1	TGTGCCAGCAAACCACAGGGAGCCACTGAAGCTTTCTTT	CASKPQGATEAFF
TRBV24-1	-	few	TRBJ2-1	TGTGCCACCAGTGGTCAGCGCCCTAATGAGCAGTTCTTC	CATSGQRPNEQFF
TRBV5-1	TRBD2	few	TRBJ2-2	TGCGCCAGCAGCTTTACTAGCGAGAACACCGGGGAGCTGTTTTTT	CASSFTSENTGELFF
TRBV29-1	TRBD2	many	TRBJ2-1	TGCAGCGTTTCTAGCGGGGTCTCCTACAATGAGCAGTTCTTC	CSVSSGVSYNEQFF
TRBV7-2	-	-	TRBJ1-1	TGTGCCAGCAGCCCCAGTGGGCTAACGAACACTGAAGCTTTCTTT	CASSPSGLTNTEAFF
TRBV10-2	TRBD1	many	TRBJ1-3	TGCGCCAGCACCAAAACAGGGGGCCACTCTGGAAACACCATATATTTT	CASTKTGGHSGNTIYF
TRBV10-3	-	many	TRBJ2-7	TGTGCCATCAGTTACCGGGACGGCCACGAGCAGTACTTC	CAISYRDGHEQYF
TRBV20-1	-	many	TRBJ2-7	TGCAGTGCTAGGGGGGACAACTACGAGCAGTACTTC	CSARGDNYEQYF
TRBV6-2/TRBV6-3	-	-	TRBJ2-2	TGTGCCAGCAAAGACCTAGAAGCGAACACCGGGGAGCTGTTTTTT	CASKDLEANTGELFF
TRBV29-1	-	few	TRBJ1-3	TGCAGCGTTGTCCGGGGCTCTGGAAACACCATATATTTT	CSVVRGSGNTIYF
TRBV6-2/TRBV6-3	TRBD2	-	TRBJ2-1	TGTGCCATCAAGACTAGCGGGTCTTACAATGAGCAGTTCTTC	CAIKTSGSYNEQFF
TRBV9	TRBD1	-	TRBJ1-4	TGTGCCAGCAGCGTTGGGGACAGGGGGATAGAAAAACTGTTTTTT	CASSVGDRGIEKLFF
TRBV3-1	-	many	TRBJ2-2	TGTGCCAGCAGCTATCGAACAGGGCTTCCCGGGGAGCTGTTTTTT	CASSYRTGLPGELFF
TRBV20-1	-	many	TRBJ1-6	TGCAGTGCTAGAGGGGGGCGCAGTATTAGCTCCTATAATTCACCCCTCCACTTT	CSARGGRSISSYNSPLHF
TRBV28	-	-	TRBJ2-5	TGTGCCAGCAGTTTGTCCGCCCCGTGGACCCAGTACTTC	CASSLSAPWTQYF
TRBV2	TRBD2	few	TRBJ2-7	TGTGCCAGCAGCGATGCGGAAGGGAGGGAGGACCTCGAGCAGTACTTC	CASSDAEGREDLEQYF
TRBV20-1	-	many	TRBJ1-1	TGCAGTGCTAGAGATTCAAAGCGCGCTTTCTTT	CSARDSKRAFF
TRBV7-6	TRBD1	many	TRBJ2-7	TGTGCCAGCAGCTCCCGACAGGGGGACGAGCAGTACTTC	CASSSRQGDEQYF
TRBV10-1	-	few	TRBJ2-1	TGCGCCAGCAGTAAGAATCGGTATGGGGAGCAGTTCTTC	CASSKNRYGEQFF
TRBV4-3	-	many	TRBJ1-2	TGCGCCAGCAGCCAGGGGGAGACGGTAAACTATGGCTACACCTTC	CASSQGETVNYGYTF
TRBV7-2	TRBD2	-	TRBJ2-1	TGTGCCAGCAGCTTAGCCGGGACTATCTCCTACAATGAGCAGTTCTTC	CASSLAGTISYNEQFF
TRBV7-2	TRBD1	few	TRBJ2-5	TGTGCCAGCAGCTTAGAAACAGGGGTGTCGGAGACCCAGTACTTC	CASSLETGVSETQYF
TRBV30	TRBD2	-	TRBJ2-1	TGTGCCTGGAGTCTTGGGACTAGCGGTGGTAATGAGCAGTTCTTC	CAWSLGTSGGNEQFF
TRBV4-2	-	few	TRBJ1-1	TGTGCCAGCAGCCAAGCTAGGTTCACTGAAGCTTTCTTT	CASSQARFTEAFF
TRBV7-8	TRBD2	many	TRBJ2-7	TGTGCCAGCAGCTTAGGCAGGGGTGCGGGGGGCAAGCAGTACTTC	CASSLGRGAGGKQYF
TRBV15	-	many	TRBJ2-3	TGTGCCACCAGCAGAGGACAACTAGGATACACAGATACGCAGTATTTT	CATSRGQLGYTDTQYF
TRBV6-1	-	many	TRBJ1-5	TGTGCCAGCAGTGGGGCGAAGTTTATGCCGAATCCCTTTAGCAATCAGCCCCAGCATTTT	CASSGAKFMPNPFSNQPQHF
TRBV12-3/TRBV12-4	-	few	TRBJ1-1	TGTGCCAGCAGTTCCCCCGGCGGGAACACTGAAGCTTTCTTT	CASSSPGGNTEAFF
TRBV7-2	TRBD2	many	TRBJ2-1	TGTGCCAGCAGCGAGGGACTAGCGACGAATGAGCAGTTCTTC	CASSEGLATNEQFF
TRBV11-3	-	few	TRBJ2-7	TGTGCCAGCAGCTTAGCCGATTCGGATCCCCAGTACTTC	CASSLADSDPQYF
TRBV5-1	TRBD2	many	TRBJ2-1	TGCGCCAGCAGCTACGGGAGGGCAACCTACAATGAGCAGTTCTTC	CASSYGRATYNEQFF
TRBV20-1	TRBD1	few	TRBJ1-5	TGCAGTGCTAGAGGAAGGGGGCGCAGCCATCAGCCCCAGCATTTT	CSARGRGRSHQPQHF
TRBV11-2	-	few	TRBJ2-1	TGTGCCAGCAGCCCCGTAGGGTATAGCGAGAGTTTGTTTGAGTATAAGCAGTTCTTC	CASSPVGYSESLFEYKQFF
TRBV28	-	few	TRBJ2-7	TGTGCCAGCATTAGGAGGGACAAAATGAGAGAGCAGTACTTC	CASIRRDKMREQYF
TRBV7-9	-	-	TRBJ1-1	TGTGCCAGCAGCTTAGAGAGGAAAGGCACTGAAGCTTTCTTT	CASSLERKGTEAFF
TRBV28	TRBD2	-	TRBJ2-1	TGTGCCTGCCTTACCGGCGGGAGTTGGAATGAGCAGTTCTTC	CACLTGGSWNEQFF
TRBV24-1	TRBD1	few	TRBJ1-5	TGTGCCACCAGTGAGTCCGGGACAGGAGGTCAGCCCCAGCATTTT	CATSESGTGGQPQHF
TRBV28	-	-	TRBJ1-5	TGTGCCAGCAGTACCCTATGGGGGGGCGAGACGTATAGCAATCAGCCCCAGCATTTT	CASSTLWGGETYSNQPQHF